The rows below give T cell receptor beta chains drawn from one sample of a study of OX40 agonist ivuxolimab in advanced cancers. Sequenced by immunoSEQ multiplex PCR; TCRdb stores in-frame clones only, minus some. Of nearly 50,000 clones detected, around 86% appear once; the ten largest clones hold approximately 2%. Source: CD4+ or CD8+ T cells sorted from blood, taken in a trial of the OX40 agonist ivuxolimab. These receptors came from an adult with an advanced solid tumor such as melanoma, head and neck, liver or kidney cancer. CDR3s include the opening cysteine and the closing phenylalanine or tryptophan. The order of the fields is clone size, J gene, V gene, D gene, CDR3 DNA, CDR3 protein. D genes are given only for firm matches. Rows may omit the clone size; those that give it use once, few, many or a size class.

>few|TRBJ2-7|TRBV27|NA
TGTGCCAGCAGTTTATCCCTGTACTGGGACAGGAATATAGCGGGGGCCTACGAGCAGTACTTC
CASSLSLYWDRNIAGAYEQYF
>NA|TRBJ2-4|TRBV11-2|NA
TGTGCCAGCAGCTTAGGAGGTTTCCTAGTGGCCAAAAACATTCAGTACTTC
CASSLGGFLVAKNIQYF
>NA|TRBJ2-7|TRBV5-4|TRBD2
TGTGCCAGCAGCCAAAGGGGACTAGCGGTACAGTACTTC
CASSQRGLAVQYF
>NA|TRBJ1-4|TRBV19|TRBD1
TGTGCCAGCTCCCCGGGACAGAACGAAAAACTGTTTTTT
CASSPGQNEKLFF
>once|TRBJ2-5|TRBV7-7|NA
TGTGCCAGCAGCTTAGGTCAGAAAGAGACCCAGTACTTC
CASSLGQKETQYF
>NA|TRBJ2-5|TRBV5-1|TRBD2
TGCGCCAGCAGCGCTCACGCGGGAGCGGGGGAGACCCAGTACTTC
CASSAHAGAGETQYF
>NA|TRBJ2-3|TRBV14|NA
TGTGCCAGCAGCCGGGCAAGGGATACGCAGTATTTT
CASSRARDTQYF
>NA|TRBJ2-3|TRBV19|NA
TGTGCCAGTAGTATAGCTACGAGAGGAGATACGCAGTATTTT
CASSIATRGDTQYF
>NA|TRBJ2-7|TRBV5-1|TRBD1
TGCGCCAGCAGCTTGGACGGACAGGGGGTGCACGAGCAGTACTTC
CASSLDGQGVHEQYF
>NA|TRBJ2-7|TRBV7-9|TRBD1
TGTGCCAGCAGCTTCTCCCCGGACAGGGGGATTCGCGAGCAGTACTTC
CASSFSPDRGIREQYF
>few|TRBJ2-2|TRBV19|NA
TGTGCCAGTAGTATACTAGCTGGCACCGGGGAGCTGTTTTTT
CASSILAGTGELFF
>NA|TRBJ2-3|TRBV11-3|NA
TGTGCCAGCAGCTCTGGGGGCAGGGGAGGTCCAGATACGCAGTATTTT
CASSSGGRGGPDTQYF
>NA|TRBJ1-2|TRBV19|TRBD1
TGTGCCAGTAGTAGACACAGGGGGCCCGACTATGGCTACACCTTC
CASSRHRGPDYGYTF
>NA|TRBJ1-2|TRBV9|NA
TGTGCCAGCAGCGTCGGGGGCGGAAACTATGGCTACACCTTC
CASSVGGGNYGYTF
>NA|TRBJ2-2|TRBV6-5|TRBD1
TGTGCCAGCAGTACAAAGACAGGGTCCACCGGGGAGCTGTTTTTT
CASSTKTGSTGELFF
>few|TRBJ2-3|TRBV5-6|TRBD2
TGTGCCAGCAGCTGGCTGGGAACTAGCGGGGGGGCGGGCACAGATACGCAGTATTTT
CASSWLGTSGGAGTDTQYF
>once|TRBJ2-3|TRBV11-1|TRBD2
TGTGCCAGCAGCCCGTGGACTAGCGGGCCCACAGATACGCAGTATTTT
CASSPWTSGPTDTQYF
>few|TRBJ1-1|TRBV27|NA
TGTGCCAGCAGTTTATCATATCTTGAAGGAACACGAGCTTTCTTT
CASSLSYLEGTRAFF
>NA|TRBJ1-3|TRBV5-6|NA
TGTGCCAGCAGCGAGATCCTCGGAAACACCATATATTTT
CASSEILGNTIYF
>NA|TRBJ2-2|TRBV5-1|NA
TGCGCCAGCAGGCCGGCTGACACCGGGGAGCTGTTTTTT
CASRPADTGELFF
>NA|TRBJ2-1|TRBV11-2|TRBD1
TGTGCCAGCAGCTCGGACAGGGGATACAATGAGCAGTTCTTC
CASSSDRGYNEQFF
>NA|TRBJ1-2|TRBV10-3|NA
TGTGCCATCAGAGGGGCTAACTATGGCTACACCTTC
CAIRGANYGYTF
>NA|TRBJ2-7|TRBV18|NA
TGTGCCAGCTCGCCCAGGGGGGGCGAGCAGTACTTC
CASSPRGGEQYF
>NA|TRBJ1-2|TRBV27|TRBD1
TGTGCCAGCAGTAGAGCGGACAGGACCTATGGCTACACCTTC
CASSRADRTYGYTF
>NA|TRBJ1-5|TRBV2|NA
TGTGCCAGCAGCGGGAATAATCAGCCCCAGCATTTT
CASSGNNQPQHF
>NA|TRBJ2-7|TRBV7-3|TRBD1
TGTGCCAGCAGTCAAAGTCCCGGGACAGGGGTAAGGGAGCAGTACTTC
CASSQSPGTGVREQYF
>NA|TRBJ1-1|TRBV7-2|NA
TGTGCCAGCAGCTTAGATGGCGACGCCGAAGCTTTCTTT
CASSLDGDAEAFF
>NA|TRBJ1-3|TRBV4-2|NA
TGTGCCAGCAGCCAAGACAGAACTGGAAACACCATATATTTT
CASSQDRTGNTIYF
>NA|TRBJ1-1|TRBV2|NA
TGTGCCAGCATTCCCACCGACAGGGAAGCTTTCTTT
CASIPTDREAFF
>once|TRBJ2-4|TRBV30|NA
TGTGCCTGGAGGGACCTAGCCAAAAACATTCAGTACTTC
CAWRDLAKNIQYF
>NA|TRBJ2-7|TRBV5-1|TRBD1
TGCGCCAGCAGCCCCCAGGGGACAGGGCGGATGGACGAGCAGTACTTC
CASSPQGTGRMDEQYF
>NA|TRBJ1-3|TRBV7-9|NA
TGTGCCAGCAGCTTAGGGGGCTTCCAGGGAAACACCATATATTTT
CASSLGGFQGNTIYF
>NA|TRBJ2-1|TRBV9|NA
TGTGCCAGCAGCGTTCGGGCGGAGGGGCACAATGAGCAGTTCTTC
CASSVRAEGHNEQFF
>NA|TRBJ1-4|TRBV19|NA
TGTGCCAGTAGCAGGGAAGTATCGAATGAAAAACTGTTTTTT
CASSREVSNEKLFF
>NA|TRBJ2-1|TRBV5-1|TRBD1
TGCGCCAGCAGCTTCACCCAGGGGGATGAGCAGTTCTTC
CASSFTQGDEQFF
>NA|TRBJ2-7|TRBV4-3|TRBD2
TGCGCCAGCAGCCAAGAAGGAACTAGCGGGGATTACGAGCAGTACTTC
CASSQEGTSGDYEQYF
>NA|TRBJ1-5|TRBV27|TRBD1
TGTGCCAGCAGTTCGAGGCCGGGACAGGGGGGGTCGCGAAATCAGCCCCAGCATTTT
CASSSRPGQGGSRNQPQHF
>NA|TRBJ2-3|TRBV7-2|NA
TGTGCCAGCAGCTTCGTCAGGAACACAGATACGCAGTATTTT
CASSFVRNTDTQYF
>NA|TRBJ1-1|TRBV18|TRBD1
TGTGCCAGCTCACAGGGACAGGGAGCCACTGAAGCTTTCTTT
CASSQGQGATEAFF
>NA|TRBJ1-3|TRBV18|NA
TGTGCCAGCTCACCTGGACAGCGTCGGGGCACCATATATTTT
CASSPGQRRGTIYF